These 24 T cell receptor beta chains share one sample of origin, sequenced in a study of blood T cell repertoires in COVID-19. TCRdb's copy holds only in-frame clones and misses some; the assay was immunoSEQ multiplex PCR. The sample contains under 300,000 clones, roughly 93% of which appear only once. Sequencing input: PBMCs or T cells enriched from blood (not recorded which). Receptors originate from a woman in her forties with acute COVID-19.

The chain carries TRBV30 and TRBJ1-2; D gene ambiguous. The germline V and J ends were trimmed by 0 bases and 3 bases, with 11 bases remaining between them. CDR3 size: 14 residues. CDR1 is GTSNPN and CDR2 is SVGIG in the germline V gene (reference sequence). CDR3 sequence: CAWSVGRGDYGYTF. The CDR3 bases are TGTGCCTGGAGTGTAGGGAGAGGTGACTATGGCTACACCTTC. Together with reference TRBV30 and TRBJ1-2, the CDR3 gives the full variable domain: SQTIHQWPATLVQPVGSPLSLECTVEGTSNPNLYWYRQAAGRGLQLLFYSVGIGQISSEVPQNLSASRPQDRQFILSSKKLLLSDSGFYLCAWSVGRGDYGYTFGSGTRLTVV.

The chain recombines TRBV6-6 with TRBJ1-1, with a weak D call TRBD1 (5 bases). With 7 bases removed from V and 2 bases from J, the gap between germline ends came to 17 bases. In germline, CDR1 is MNHNY, CDR2 SVGAGI (reference sequence). The CDR3 spans 15 residues. This chain's CDR3 is CASIYRGQGNTEAFF. CDR3 DNA sequence: TGTGCCAGCATCTATCGAGGCCAGGGAAACACTGAAGCTTTCTTT.

The chain recombines TRBV5-3 with TRBJ1-2, with 7 nucleotides matching TRBD1. Being an ORF, TRBV5-3 has a function that is uncertain. Unmatched junction bases numbered 16, after V lost 3 bases and J lost 5 bases. The CDR3 extends over 17 amino acids. CDR3 protein: CARSYVDLQGFCYGYTF. As DNA, the CDR3 is TGTGCCAGAAGCTACGTGGACCTACAGGGGTTTTGTTATGGCTACACCTTC.

The chain links TRBV3-1 (or the pseudogene TRBV3-2) to TRBJ1-4; 12 bases are shared with TRBD1. The CDR3 length is 17 residues. Per the germline V gene, CDR1 is LGHDT and CDR2 is YNNKEL (reference sequence). The junction had 2 bases not matched to a gene; V was cut back by 3 bases and J by 0 bases. The DNA of the CDR3 is TGTGCCAGCAGCCAGGGGACAGGGGGCTCAACTAATGAAAAACTGTTTTTT. Translated: CASSQGTGGSTNEKLFF.

The CDR3 DNA follows: TGTGCCAGCCCCGGACAGGGTTGGGGCTACACCTTC. This encodes CASPGQGWGYTF. The rearrangement uses TRBV2 and TRBJ1-2; 8 bases match TRBD1. Germline values: CDR1 SNHLY, CDR2 FYNNEI. After removal of 8 bases from V and 8 bases from J, the junction contained 7 bases not matched to a gene. The CDR3 length is 12 residues. The variable domain in full, completed from reference TRBV2 and TRBJ1-2, reads EPEVTQTPSHQVTQMGQEVILRCVPISNHLYFYWYRQILGQKVEFLVSFYNNEISEKSEIFDDQFSVERPDGSNFTLKIRSTKLEDSAMYFCASPGQGWGYTFGSGTRLTVV.

The V call is TRBV19, the J call TRBJ1-5; perhaps TRBD1 as D (5 bases). This CDR3 is 19 amino acids long. With 3 bases removed from V and 0 bases from J, the gap between germline ends came to 21 bases. The germline gives CDR1 LNHDA, CDR2 SQIVND (reference sequence). The CDR3 here is CASSISARDLPYSNQPQHF. CDR3 DNA sequence: TGTGCCAGTAGTATTTCTGCCCGGGACTTACCTTATAGCAATCAGCCCCAGCATTTT.

The V and J genes are TRBV7-3 and TRBJ2-1; TRBD2 aligns across 8 bases. V gave up 2 bases and J gave up 0 bases; unmatched junction bases: 6. This CDR3 contains 17 residues. CDR1 and CDR2 (germline): SGHTA, FQGTGA. The CDR3 region is CASSLRGGGSSYNEQFF. CDR3 bases: TGTGCCAGCAGCTTACGGGGCGGGGGGAGCTCCTACAATGAGCAGTTCTTC.

The V gene is TRBV4-2, the J gene TRBJ2-5; the D gene is possibly TRBD1 (5 bases). CDR1 and CDR2 (germline): LGHNA, YNFKEQ. With 3 bases removed from V and 6 bases from J, the gap between germline ends came to 20 bases. This CDR3 region has 16 residues. The CDR3 is CASSHPSLGREQTQYF. DNA of the CDR3: TGTGCCAGCAGCCACCCCAGTTTAGGCAGGGAACAGACCCAGTACTTC.

The chain employs TRBV7-8 and TRBJ1-1; D is ambiguous. In germline, CDR1 is SGHVS, CDR2 FQNEAQ. The V and J ends lost 3 bases and 11 bases respectively, with 13 bases between them. This CDR3 contains 12 residues. The CDR3, as DNA: TGTGCCAGCAGCTTGCCGGGGTCTGGGGCTTTCTTT. Its protein product is CASSLPGSGAFF.

This chain joins TRBV20-1 and TRBJ2-7; D is unresolved. Germline V lookup: CDR1 DFQATT, CDR2 SNEGSKA (reference sequence). The CDR3 totals 13 residues. Trimming pared 3 bases from V and 4 bases from J, leaving 13 bases between. Written as DNA, the CDR3 is TGCAGTGCTAGTAAACAGAAACCATACGAGCAGTACTTC. This sequence encodes CSASKQKPYEQYF.

CDR3: CASSLRGRRGQPQHF. The CDR3 nucleotides read TGTGCCAGCAGCTTGAGGGGGCGACGGGGTCAGCCCCAGCATTTT. The rearrangement uses TRBV28 and TRBJ1-5; 7 bases agree with TRBD1. This CDR3 contains 15 residues. CDR1 is MDHEN, CDR2 SYDVKM, per germline. Trimming at V came to 6 bases and at J to 6 bases, leaving 11 bases not matched to a gene. The variable domain in full, with the rest retrieved from reference TRBV28 and TRBJ1-5, is DVKVTQSSRYLVKRTGEKVFLECVQDMDHENMFWYRQDPGLGLRLIYFSYDVKMKEKGDIPEGYSVSREKKERFSLILESASTNQTSMYLCASSLRGRRGQPQHFGDGTRLSIL.

The chain links TRBV11-3 to TRBJ2-2, with TRBD2 matching over 10 bases. V gave up 5 bases and J gave up 5 bases; unmatched junction bases: 8. The germline V gene has CDR1 SGHNT and CDR2 YENEEA. The CDR3 is 16 residues long. The CDR3 reads CASSPSVTSGTGELFF. In DNA, the CDR3 is TGTGCCAGCAGCCCAAGTGTGACTAGCGGGACCGGGGAGCTGTTTTTT.

This clone has only a few counts. V gene TRBV28 combines with J gene TRBJ1-4, with D perhaps matching TRBD1 (5 bases). This CDR3 region has 12 residues. CDR1 is MDHEN and CDR2 is SYDVKM in the germline V gene. Trimming left V 2 bases short and J 11 bases short, with 9 bases between. The CDR3 nucleotides read TGTGCCAGCAGTTTACAGGGCTTGAAACTGTTTTTT. This translates into CASSLQGLKLFF.

The chain uses TRBV6-5 and TRBJ1-5; D is unclear. V shed 6 bases and J shed 5 bases, with 11 bases lying between them. CDR1 and CDR2 from the germline V gene are MNHEY and SVGAGI. The CDR3 covers 13 residues. CDR3 DNA: TGTGCCAGCAGAGCCCGGGAATATCAGCCCCAGCATTTT. This codes for CASRAREYQPQHF.

This chain uses TRBV5-1 with TRBJ2-3; D is possibly TRBD1 (5 bases). The germline V gene encodes CDR1 SGHRS and CDR2 YFSETQ. The CDR3 runs to 15 residues. With 0 bases removed from V and 7 bases from J, the gap between germline ends came to 15 bases. The CDR3 region has the DNA TGCGCCAGCAGCTTGGCGCCCTCCCAGGGAAATACGCAGTATTTT. Translating it yields CASSLAPSQGNTQYF.

This chain connects TRBV9 to TRBJ1-5, with D perhaps TRBD1 (5 bases). This CDR3 is 17 amino acids long. The germline gives CDR1 SGDLS, CDR2 YYNGEE. V was cut by 0 bases and J by 6 bases, with 19 bases left in between. Here the CDR3 DNA reads TGTGCCAGCAGCGTAGCCGGAACACTCGCGGGGGTTCAGCCCCAGCATTTT. Protein sequence: CASSVAGTLAGVQPQHF.

With regard to this clone: The junction departs from germline at one end; a sequencing error may be responsible. The CDR3 loop reads CASSQRDAGRKVF. DNA of the CDR3: TGTGCCAGCAGCCAACGCGACGCCGGGAGGAAGGTCTTC. The J gene is TRBJ2-1, the V gene TRBV5-6; 7 bases match TRBD2. This CDR3 has 13 amino acids. CDR1 and CDR2 (germline): SGHDT, YYEEEE.

The DNA of the CDR3 is TGCGCCAGCAGTCAGGGGAGCGCCTATGGCTACACCTTC. Its protein is CASSQGSAYGYTF. The chain is built from TRBV23-1 and TRBJ1-2; D gene ambiguous. TRBV23-1 is reported as an ORF; its role is uncertain. V was shortened by 3 bases and J by 4 bases, with 9 bases between the two germline ends. This CDR3 spans 13 amino acids.

This chain connects TRBV7-9 to TRBJ2-3; D unresolved. Germline V lookup: CDR1 SEHNR, CDR2 FQNEAQ (reference sequence). The CDR3 covers 13 residues. The germline V and J ends were trimmed by 0 bases and 2 bases, with 3 bases remaining between them. The CDR3 DNA is TGTGCCAGCAGCTTAGCCTCCACAGATACGCAGTATTTT. Its protein is CASSLASTDTQYF.

The chain joins TRBV6-5 to TRBJ2-5; D not resolved. The length of the CDR3 is 14 residues. V lost 0 bases and J 0 bases, leaving 5 bases between the germline ends. CDR1 is MNHEY and CDR2 is SVGAGI in the germline V gene. The CDR3 is CASSYSRYQETQYF. For the CDR3, the DNA is TGTGCCAGCAGTTACTCACGGTACCAAGAGACCCAGTACTTC.

In its sample, this clone was seen once. CDR3 region: CASSMTGPQETQYF. CDR3 DNA sequence: TGTGCCAGCAGCATGACAGGGCCCCAAGAGACCCAGTACTTC. The rearrangement uses TRBV5-4 and TRBJ2-5, with 7 bases fitting TRBD1. The CDR3 contains 14 residues. Germline assignment: CDR1 SGHNT and CDR2 YYREEE (reference sequence). The junction had 4 bases not matched to a gene; V was cut back by 4 bases and J by 1 base.

This chain connects TRBV6-1 to TRBJ1-1; D is ambiguous. Germline-derived CDR1 and CDR2 are MNHNS and SASEGT. V lost 2 bases to trimming and J lost 0 bases, with 10 bases between them. The CDR3 runs 15 residues. For the CDR3, the DNA is TGTGCCAGCAGTGAATATGCCAGATTGAACACTGAAGCTTTCTTT. Its translation: CASSEYARLNTEAFF.

J is TRBJ1-5 and V is TRBV4-3; D call uncertain. The CDR3 loop spans 15 amino acids. V dropped 2 bases and J dropped 0 bases, with 8 bases sitting between them. Germline V gene data show CDR1 as LGHNA and CDR2 as YSLEER. In DNA form, the CDR3 reads TGCGCCAGCAGCCAACGAGTTTATAGCAATCAGCCCCAGCATTTT. This translates into CASSQRVYSNQPQHF.

The V gene is TRBV6-5, the J gene TRBJ2-7; TRBD1 agrees at 7 bases. Trimming at V came to 7 bases and at J to 3 bases, leaving 9 bases not matched to a gene. Germline V gene lookup returns CDR1 MNHEY and CDR2 SVGAGI. This CDR3 comprises 14 residues. CDR3 in amino acids: CASTRWQGDYEQYF. CDR3 nucleotides: TGTGCCAGCACTCGGTGGCAGGGGGACTACGAGCAGTACTTC.